This TCR beta chain was identified during a study of OX40 agonist ivuxolimab in advanced cancers. Germline CDR1 reads SGHTA; CDR2 reads FQGNSA. The CDR3 is 13 residues long. With 5 bases removed from V and 1 base from J, the gap between germline ends came to 8 bases. Sequencing used immunoSEQ multiplex PCR; TCRdb keeps in-frame clones, though not all of them. The top ten clones hold more than 2% of a sample with 20,000 to 30,000 clones, about 75% of them seen once. Enrollment shut out patients with autoimmune disease history or systemic immunosuppression. With respect to this clone: The target antigen is unknown.

Study-wide points: Both CD4+ and CD8+ T cell populations in blood had undergone clonal expansion by week 6 at 0.1 to 3.0 mg/kg.

The V call is TRBV7-2, the J call TRBJ2-5; a possible D gene is TRBD2 (7 bases). The specimen comprised CD4+ or CD8+ T cells sorted from blood, sampled in a trial of the OX40 agonist ivuxolimab. The TCR originated in an adult with an advanced solid tumor such as melanoma, head and neck, liver or kidney cancer. The CDR3 coding sequence is TGTGCCAGCAGCGGGGGGGCCCAAGAGACCCAGTACTTC. It is translated as CASSGGAQETQYF.